The sequence of this TCR beta chain was determined in a study of blood T cell repertoires in COVID-19. On the study more broadly: The United States, Italy and Spain supplied acute and convalescent COVID-19 samples. Sources were T cells, B-cell-depleted T cells, or PBMCs; the material itself was cDNA or gDNA.

Only one count was recorded for this clone. Original handling: Amplification from reference gene primers served as the basis for estimated nucleated cell counts. The table came from immunoSEQ multiplex PCR; TCRdb's copy has only in-frame clones and leaves some out. V and J calls and clone size are those listed in that table; D and trimming were worked out from the DNA. Of some 160,000 clones in the sample, just under 80% are singletons; the top ten hold roughly 6.8%. The germline gives CDR1 MNHNS, CDR2 SASEGT. The CDR3 covers 16 residues. Deletions cut 4 bases from V and 3 bases from J, with 19 bases between.

Sequencing was performed on peripheral blood. The sequence derives from a man aged 65-85 years with active or convalescent COVID-19. This sequence joins TRBV6-1 and TRBJ2-7, with D possibly TRBD2 on 5 matching bases. The CDR3 region has the DNA TGTGCCAGCAGTGTATTGGAGAGACTATCCCACTACGAGCAGTACTTC. Encoded protein: CASSVLERLSHYEQYF.